The clone carrying this T cell receptor (beta chain) appeared many times. Its antigen is undetermined. V lost 7 bases to trimming and J lost 2 bases, with 18 bases between them. CDR3 length: 16 residues. Germline assignment: CDR1 SNHLY and CDR2 FYNNEI. Hyperthyroidism, newly diagnosed and lasting under 2 months, affected patients aged 18 to 65. Amplified TCR beta CDR3 regions derived from RNA transcripts. With the HTBI primer set, the TCR CDR3 went through a first round of RT-PCR. TCRdb re-derived calls from the multiplex PCR reads in MiXCR, one entry per CDR3 protein. Counted here are a few hundred thousand distinct CDR3 sequences, roughly 14% occurring once; the ten biggest clones make up 25% to 35%. The sample belongs to a study of T cells in Graves' hyperthyroidism and ophthalmopathy. Study background: Before any treatment, at initial diagnosis, peripheral blood was collected. Whole-study findings and limits: By a 13 V-J model, ophthalmopathy was set apart from stable hyperthyroidism. Most thyroid clonotypes expanded above 0.001 were also detected in blood.

Sequences were obtained from blood. The origin of this receptor is a young woman with Graves' hyperthyroidism that later progressed to Graves' ophthalmopathy. This chain joins TRBV2 and TRBJ1-5, with a possible D match to TRBD1 (5 bases). In DNA form, the CDR3 reads TGTGCCAGCAACGACTTAGGGTTAGGGGGCAATCAGCCCCAGCATTTT. It translates to CASNDLGLGGNQPQHF.